This T cell receptor beta chain was sequenced for a study of cytomegalovirus exposure and HLA in healthy donors. The PCR made use of 60 Vbeta and 13 Jbeta primers. Here immunoSEQ multiplex PCR was the method, and the copy in TCRdb shows in-frame clones only, minus some. The sample totals fewer than 250,000 clones. A word on this clone: Its specificity is not known.

Study-level points and caveats: Later analysis associated a missense DCLRE1C variant with TCR beta V- and J-gene trimming.

Germline CDR1 is MNHNS and CDR2 is SASEGT. The CDR3 consists of 12 residues. V lost 6 bases and J lost 3, with 6 bases in between. This clonotype originated in a woman younger than 45 in good health and CMV-seropositive. The chain combines TRBV6-1 with TRBJ1-5; D unresolved. The sample taken for sequencing was PBMCs. The CDR3 DNA is TGTGCCAGCAGCTTCTTCAATCAGCCCCAGCATTTT. Translation gives CASSFFNQPQHF.